Presented here are 12 T cell receptor beta chains from one specimen sequenced in a study of OX40 agonist ivuxolimab in advanced cancers. Using immunoSEQ multiplex PCR, the repertoire was profiled, and TCRdb retains in-frame clones only, with some absent. The table records tens of thousands of clones, 85% to 90% of them present only once. Sequencing used CD4+ or CD8+ T cells sorted from blood, obtained in a trial of the OX40 agonist ivuxolimab. Every receptor here comes from an adult with an advanced solid tumor such as melanoma, head and neck, liver or kidney cancer.

This chain uses TRBV9 with TRBJ2-5; 7 nucleotides agree with TRBD2. The CDR3 is 15 amino acids. From germline, CDR1 is SGDLS and CDR2 YYNGEE. The J segment lost 5 bases and the V segment lost 2 bases, leaving 9 bases of the junction unmatched. The CDR3, as DNA: TGTGCCAGCAGCGTTGGTCCGGGAGCGGGGGAGACCCAGTACTTC. The encoded protein is CASSVGPGAGETQYF.

The chain has TRBV19 and TRBJ1-2; the D gene is possibly TRBD1 (5 bases). Trimming left V 3 bases short and J 3 bases short, with 11 bases between. Per the germline V gene, CDR1 is LNHDA and CDR2 is SQIVND (reference sequence). The CDR3 runs to 14 residues. As DNA, the CDR3 is TGTGCCAGTAGTATCGGGGGTCTAGACTATGGCTACACCTTC. Its protein is CASSIGGLDYGYTF.

The chain is built from TRBV7-2 and TRBJ2-1; a possible D gene is TRBD1 (5 bases). The CDR3 consists of 16 residues. The V gene's germline CDR1 is SGHTA and CDR2 FQGNSA. The V end lost 5 bases, the J end lost 0 bases, and 14 bases lay between the germline ends. CDR3 nucleotide sequence: TGTGCCAGCAGCCCAGGGCGGCGGAGCTCCTACAATGAGCAGTTCTTC. Encoded protein: CASSPGRRSSYNEQFF. Full variable domain (remainder filled in from reference TRBV7-2 and TRBJ2-1): GAGVSQSPSNKVTEKGKDVELRCDPISGHTALYWYRQSLGQGLEFLIYFQGNSAPDKSGLPSDRFSAERTGGSVSTLTIQRTQQEDSAVYLCASSPGRRSSYNEQFFGPGTRLTVL.

The chain joins TRBV6-5 to TRBJ1-1, with D hard to call. The CDR3 runs to 12 residues. V shed 5 bases and J shed 8 bases, with 12 bases lying between them. The germline V gene has CDR1 MNHEY and CDR2 SVGAGI. The CDR3 loop reads CASSERVKEAFF. In DNA, the CDR3 is TGTGCCAGCAGTGAAAGGGTAAAAGAAGCTTTCTTT.

This sequence joins TRBV5-4 and TRBJ2-2; 11 bases map to TRBD2. The J segment lost 5 bases and the V segment lost 4 bases, leaving 4 bases of the junction unmatched. Germline V CDR1 and CDR2: SGHNT, YYREEE (reference sequence). There are 15 residues in the CDR3. CDR3 nucleotides: TGTGCCAGCAGCCGAACTAGCGGGGGTACCGGGGAGCTGTTTTTT. Its protein is CASSRTSGGTGELFF.

This rearrangement joins TRBV4-2 to TRBJ2-3, with 10 bases that match TRBD2. The CDR3 has 16 amino acids. V lost 3 bases to trimming and J lost 9 bases; unmatched junction nucleotides: 12. Germline values: CDR1 LGHNA, CDR2 YNFKEQ. Written as DNA, the CDR3 is TGTGCCAGCAGCCAGTTACTAGCGGGAAGAGGGGGAACGCAGTATTTT. It specifies CASSQLLAGRGGTQYF.

V usage is TRBV19 and J usage is TRBJ1-4; TRBD1 matches at 7 bases. With V trimmed by 2 bases and J by 0 bases, 0 bases remained unmatched. The germline gives CDR1 LNHDA, CDR2 SQIVND (reference sequence). The CDR3 loop spans 15 amino acids. The CDR3 protein is CASSIRGPTNEKLFF. CDR3 DNA sequence: TGTGCCAGTAGTATAAGGGGGCCAACTAATGAAAAACTGTTTTTT.

The chain employs TRBV19 and TRBJ1-3; a weak D match, TRBD1 (5 bases). The germline V and J ends were trimmed by 3 bases and 3 bases, with 12 bases remaining between them. CDR1 LNHDA and CDR2 SQIVND come from the germline V gene (reference sequence). CDR3 length equals 15 residues. CDR3 DNA: TGTGCCAGTAGTATCCGGGGCGCAGATGGAAACACCATATATTTT. This gives the protein CASSIRGADGNTIYF.

This clone has only a few counts. This chain uses TRBV18 with TRBJ1-2; 7 bases are a match to TRBD1. V was clipped by 4 bases and J by 7 bases; unmatched bases: 9. Germline assignment: CDR1 KGHSH and CDR2 LQKENI. CDR3 size: 14 residues. CDR3 residues: CASSQLDRDCGYTF. In nucleotides, the CDR3 is TGTGCCAGCTCACAACTTGACAGGGACTGTGGCTACACCTTC.

As concerns this clone: The sample holds other DNA sequences that translate to the same CDR3. This rearrangement joins TRBV19 to TRBJ2-7, with D maybe TRBD2 (6 bases). The CDR3 sequence is 16 residues long. Germline V gene data show CDR1 as LNHDA and CDR2 as SQIVND (reference sequence). V shed 0 bases and J shed 2 bases, with 14 bases lying between them. CDR3 nucleotide sequence: TGTGCCAGTAGTATAGACCCCGGGACTGTACCCTACGAGCAGTACTTC. It specifies CASSIDPGTVPYEQYF.

The genes are TRBV7-2 and TRBJ2-1; a possible D gene is TRBD1 (5 bases). The germline V gene has CDR1 SGHTA and CDR2 FQGNSA. The ends were cut back, 1 base at V and 5 bases at J, with 15 bases in the middle. The CDR3 extends over 16 amino acids. DNA of the CDR3: TGTGCCAGCAGCTTAGGCAGGAAGGCAGGGAACAATGAGCAGTTCTTC. This sequence encodes CASSLGRKAGNNEQFF.

The V and J genes are TRBV9 and TRBJ2-2; TRBD1 or TRBD2 may be the D gene (5 bases each). Trimming removed 1 base from V and 4 bases from J, with 11 bases in between. This CDR3 contains 15 residues. The germline gives CDR1 SGDLS, CDR2 YYNGEE. CDR3 in amino acids: CASSVRDPSTGELFF. For the CDR3, the DNA is TGTGCCAGCAGCGTACGGGACCCTTCCACCGGGGAGCTGTTTTTT.